This entry features one TCR beta chain sequence. Trimming took 3 bases from V and 11 from J, leaving 14 bases between them. The V gene's germline CDR1 is SGHVS and CDR2 FNYEAQ. This CDR3 has 14 amino acids. The record originates from a study of T-cell memory formation after mild COVID-19. 5'RACE, which relied on constant-segment primers, yielded TCR alpha and TCR beta cDNA libraries carrying sample barcodes and UMIs. TCRdb ran MiXCR on the 5' RACE reads and lists one entry per CDR3 protein. The sample lists roughly 320,000 distinct CDR3 sequences, approximately 29% occurring once. Sequenced material: PBMCs or a T cell subset sorted from them (not recorded which). This chain uses TRBV7-6 with TRBJ2-6; D possibly corresponds to TRBD2 (5 bases). The receptor's source is an adult woman who had mild COVID-19 (a few samples of this study predate the infection). Cell type and time point are not known. The chain's CDR3 is CASSFLLGSDVLTF. DNA of the CDR3: TGTGCCAGCAGCTTTTTATTGGGTAGCGACGTCCTGACTTTC.